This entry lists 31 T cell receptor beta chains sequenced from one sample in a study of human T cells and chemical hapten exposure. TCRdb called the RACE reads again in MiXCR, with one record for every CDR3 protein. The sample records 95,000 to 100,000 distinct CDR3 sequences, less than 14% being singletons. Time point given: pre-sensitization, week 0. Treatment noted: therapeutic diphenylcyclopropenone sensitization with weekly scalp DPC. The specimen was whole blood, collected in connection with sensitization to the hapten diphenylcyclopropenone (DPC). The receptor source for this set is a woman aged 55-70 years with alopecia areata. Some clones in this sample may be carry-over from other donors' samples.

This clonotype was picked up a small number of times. This chain's CDR3 is CASGRRGTSYNSPLHF. As DNA, the CDR3 is TGTGCTAGTGGTCGACGTGGGACCTCATATAATTCACCCCTCCACTTT. The genes are TRBV12-5 and TRBJ1-6; perhaps TRBD1 as D (5 bases). Trimming left V 5 bases short and J 4 bases short, with 15 bases between. There are 16 residues in the CDR3. Germline values: CDR1 LGHNT, CDR2 FRNRAP.

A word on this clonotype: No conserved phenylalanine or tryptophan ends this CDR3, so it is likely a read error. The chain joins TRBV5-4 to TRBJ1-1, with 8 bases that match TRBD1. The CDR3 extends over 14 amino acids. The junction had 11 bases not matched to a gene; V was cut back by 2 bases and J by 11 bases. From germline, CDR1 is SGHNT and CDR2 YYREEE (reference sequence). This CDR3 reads CASSFFSAGGNAFL. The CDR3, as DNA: TGTGCCAGCAGCTTCTTTAGCGCAGGGGGCAATGCTTTCTTA.

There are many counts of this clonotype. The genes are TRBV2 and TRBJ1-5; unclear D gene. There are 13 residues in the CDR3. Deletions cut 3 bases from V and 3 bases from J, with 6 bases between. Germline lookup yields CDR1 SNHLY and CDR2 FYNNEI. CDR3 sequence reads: CASSDHPNQPQHF. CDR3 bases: TGTGCCAGCAGTGACCACCCCAATCAGCCCCAGCATTTT.

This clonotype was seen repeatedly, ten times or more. The CDR3 coding sequence is TGTGCCAGCAGTTACTCGAGGACGAGAGCACTTTATGGCTACACCTTC. Amino acids: CASSYSRTRALYGYTF. The V gene is TRBV6-5, the J gene TRBJ1-2; no clear D. Germline V CDR1 and CDR2: MNHEY, SVGAGI. The CDR3 extends over 16 amino acids. V dropped 0 bases and J dropped 5 bases, with 16 bases sitting between them.

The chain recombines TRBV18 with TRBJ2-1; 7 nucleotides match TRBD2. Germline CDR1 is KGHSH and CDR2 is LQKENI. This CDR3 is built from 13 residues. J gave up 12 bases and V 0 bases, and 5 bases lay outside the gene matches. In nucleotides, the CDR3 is TGTGCCAGCTCACCACCTAGTAGGGAGGGGCAGTTCTTC. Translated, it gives CASSPPSREGQFF.

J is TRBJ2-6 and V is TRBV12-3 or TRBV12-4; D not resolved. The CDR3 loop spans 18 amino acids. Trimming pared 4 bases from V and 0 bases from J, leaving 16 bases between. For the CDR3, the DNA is TGTGCCAGCAGTTCCACAATTTACCAGTACTCTGGGGCCAACGTCCTGACTTTC. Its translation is CASSSTIYQYSGANVLTF.

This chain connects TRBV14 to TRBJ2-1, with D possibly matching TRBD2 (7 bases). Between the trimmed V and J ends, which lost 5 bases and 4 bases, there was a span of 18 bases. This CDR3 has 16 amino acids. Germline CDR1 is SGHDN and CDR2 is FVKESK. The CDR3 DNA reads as TGTGCCAGCAGCTATTGGCGGGGGCCTTCTTACAATGAGCAGTTCTTC. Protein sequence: CASSYWRGPSYNEQFF.

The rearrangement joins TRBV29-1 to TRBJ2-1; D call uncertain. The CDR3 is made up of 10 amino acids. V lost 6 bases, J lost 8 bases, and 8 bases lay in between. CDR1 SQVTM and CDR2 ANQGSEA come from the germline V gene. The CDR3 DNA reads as TGCAGCGTAGCTACCGATGAGCAGTTCTTC. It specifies CSVATDEQFF.

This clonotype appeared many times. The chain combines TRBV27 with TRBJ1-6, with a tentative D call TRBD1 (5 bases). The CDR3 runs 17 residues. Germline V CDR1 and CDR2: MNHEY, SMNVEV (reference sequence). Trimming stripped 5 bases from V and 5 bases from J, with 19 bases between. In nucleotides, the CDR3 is TGTGCCAGCAGTCCGGTCAGATCGGGACGGCATAATTCACCCCTCCACTTT. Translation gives CASSPVRSGRHNSPLHF.

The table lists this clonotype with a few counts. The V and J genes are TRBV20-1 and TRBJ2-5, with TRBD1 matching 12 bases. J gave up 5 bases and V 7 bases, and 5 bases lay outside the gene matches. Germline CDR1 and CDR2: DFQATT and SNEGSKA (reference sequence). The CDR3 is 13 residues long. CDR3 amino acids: CSVAGQGAETQYF. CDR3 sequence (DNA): TGCAGTGTTGCGGGACAGGGGGCGGAGACCCAGTACTTC.

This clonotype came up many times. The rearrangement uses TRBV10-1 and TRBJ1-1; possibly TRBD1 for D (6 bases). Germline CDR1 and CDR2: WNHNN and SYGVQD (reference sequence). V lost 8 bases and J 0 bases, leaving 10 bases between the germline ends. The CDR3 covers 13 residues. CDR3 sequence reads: CASQDRLNTEAFF. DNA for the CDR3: TGCGCCAGCCAAGACAGGCTGAACACTGAAGCTTTCTTT.

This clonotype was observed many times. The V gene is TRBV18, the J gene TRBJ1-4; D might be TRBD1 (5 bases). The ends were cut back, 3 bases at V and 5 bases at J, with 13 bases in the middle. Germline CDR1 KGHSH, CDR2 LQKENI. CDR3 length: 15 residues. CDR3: CASSPPGLSNEKLFF. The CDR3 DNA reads TGTGCCAGCTCACCGCCGGGGCTGTCGAATGAAAAACTGTTTTTT. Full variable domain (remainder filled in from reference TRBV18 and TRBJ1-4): NAGVMQNPRHLVRRRGQEARLRCSPMKGHSHVYWYRQLPEEGLKFMVYLQKENIIDESGMPKERFSAEFPKEGPSILRIQQVVRGDSAAYFCASSPPGLSNEKLFFGSGTQLSVL.

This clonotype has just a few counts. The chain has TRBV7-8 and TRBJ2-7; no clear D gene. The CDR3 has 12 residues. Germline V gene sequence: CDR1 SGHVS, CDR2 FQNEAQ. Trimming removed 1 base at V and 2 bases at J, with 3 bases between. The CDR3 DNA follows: TGTGCCAGCAGCTTAGTAACCTACGAGCAGTACTTC. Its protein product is CASSLVTYEQYF.

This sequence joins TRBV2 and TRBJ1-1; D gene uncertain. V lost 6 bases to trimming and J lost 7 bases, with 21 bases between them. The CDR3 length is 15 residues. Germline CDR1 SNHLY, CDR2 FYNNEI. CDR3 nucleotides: TGTGCCAGCAGCTCGACACGTACCCAAGGAGGTGAAGCTTTCTTT. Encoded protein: CASSSTRTQGGEAFF.

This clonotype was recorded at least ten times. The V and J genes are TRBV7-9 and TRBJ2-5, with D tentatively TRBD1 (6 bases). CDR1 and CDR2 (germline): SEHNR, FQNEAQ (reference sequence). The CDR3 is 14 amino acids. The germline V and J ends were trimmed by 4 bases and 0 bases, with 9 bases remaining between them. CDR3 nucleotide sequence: TGTGCCAGCAGCTCCCGGGACAACCAAGAGACCCAGTACTTC. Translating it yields CASSSRDNQETQYF.

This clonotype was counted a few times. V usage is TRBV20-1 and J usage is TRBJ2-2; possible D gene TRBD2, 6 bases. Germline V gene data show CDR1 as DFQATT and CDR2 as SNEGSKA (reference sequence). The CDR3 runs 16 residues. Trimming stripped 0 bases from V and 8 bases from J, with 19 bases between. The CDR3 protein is CSARDPEGPGVGELFF. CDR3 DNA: TGCAGTGCTAGAGATCCCGAGGGCCCGGGGGTTGGGGAGCTGTTTTTT.

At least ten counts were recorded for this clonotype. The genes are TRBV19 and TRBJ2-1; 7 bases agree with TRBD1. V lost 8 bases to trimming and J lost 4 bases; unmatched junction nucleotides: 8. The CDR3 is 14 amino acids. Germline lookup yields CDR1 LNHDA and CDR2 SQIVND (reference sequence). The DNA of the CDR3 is TGTGCCAGTGGACAGGCAGCAGCATACAATGAGCAGTTCTTC. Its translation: CASGQAAAYNEQFF.

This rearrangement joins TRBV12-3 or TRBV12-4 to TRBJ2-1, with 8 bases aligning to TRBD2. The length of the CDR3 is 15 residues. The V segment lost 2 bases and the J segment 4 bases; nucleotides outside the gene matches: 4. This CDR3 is CASSLFGGAYNEQFF. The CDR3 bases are TGTGCCAGCAGTTTATTCGGGGGGGCTTACAATGAGCAGTTCTTC.

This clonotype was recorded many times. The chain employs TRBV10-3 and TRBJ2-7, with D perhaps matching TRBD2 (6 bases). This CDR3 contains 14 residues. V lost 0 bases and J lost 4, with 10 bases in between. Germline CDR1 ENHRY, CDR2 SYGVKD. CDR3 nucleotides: TGTGCCATCAGTGAGTCGGGGGGATTATACGAGCAGTACTTC. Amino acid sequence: CAISESGGLYEQYF.

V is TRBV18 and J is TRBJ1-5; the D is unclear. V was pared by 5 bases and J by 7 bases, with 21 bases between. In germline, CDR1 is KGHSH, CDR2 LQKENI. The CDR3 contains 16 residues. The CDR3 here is CASSSSMVEGGQPQHF. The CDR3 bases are TGTGCCAGCTCATCTTCAATGGTGGAGGGCGGACAGCCCCAGCATTTT.

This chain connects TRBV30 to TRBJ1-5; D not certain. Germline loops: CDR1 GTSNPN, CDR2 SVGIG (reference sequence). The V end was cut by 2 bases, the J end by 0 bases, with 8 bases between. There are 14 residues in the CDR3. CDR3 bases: TGTGCCTGGAGTTCGGGGTATAGCAATCAGCCCCAGCATTTT. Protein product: CAWSSGYSNQPQHF.

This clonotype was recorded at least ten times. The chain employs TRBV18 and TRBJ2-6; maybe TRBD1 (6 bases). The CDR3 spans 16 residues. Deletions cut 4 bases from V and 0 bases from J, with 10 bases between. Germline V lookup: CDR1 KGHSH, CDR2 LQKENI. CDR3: CASSLNRDSGANVLTF. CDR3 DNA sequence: TGTGCCAGCTCACTCAACAGGGACTCTGGGGCCAACGTCCTGACTTTC.

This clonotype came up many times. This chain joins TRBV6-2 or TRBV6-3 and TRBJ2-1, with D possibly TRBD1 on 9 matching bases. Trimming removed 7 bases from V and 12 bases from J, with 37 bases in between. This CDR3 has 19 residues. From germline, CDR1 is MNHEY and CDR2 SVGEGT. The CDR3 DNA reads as TGTGCCAGCACCCTTCACAGGGGGCCAGCGGGGGTGGCCACCGGCGGGCAGTTCTTC. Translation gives CASTLHRGPAGVATGGQFF.

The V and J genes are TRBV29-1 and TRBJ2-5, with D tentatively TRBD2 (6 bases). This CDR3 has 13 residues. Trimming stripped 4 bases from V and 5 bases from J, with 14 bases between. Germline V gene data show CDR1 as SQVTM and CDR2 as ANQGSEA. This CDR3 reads CSVAGSSVETQYF. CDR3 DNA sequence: TGCAGCGTTGCGGGATCTAGCGTTGAGACCCAGTACTTC.

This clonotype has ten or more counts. CDR3 in DNA: TGTGCCAGCAGCAAAATGGGGGGCTCCCCTCGCACAGATACGCAGTATTTT. Amino acid sequence: CASSKMGGSPRTDTQYF. The rearrangement uses TRBV7-3 and TRBJ2-3; D is possibly TRBD1 or TRBD2 (6 bases each). The CDR3 has 17 residues. Germline V gene data show CDR1 as SGHTA and CDR2 as FQGTGA. The ends were cut back, 5 bases at V and 1 base at J, with 19 bases in the middle.

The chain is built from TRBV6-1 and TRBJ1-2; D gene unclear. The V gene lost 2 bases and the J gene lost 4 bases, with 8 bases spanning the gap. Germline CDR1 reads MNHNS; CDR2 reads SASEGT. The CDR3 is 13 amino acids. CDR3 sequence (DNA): TGTGCCAGCAGTGAAAAGGTCCCCTATGGCTACACCTTC. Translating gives CASSEKVPYGYTF.

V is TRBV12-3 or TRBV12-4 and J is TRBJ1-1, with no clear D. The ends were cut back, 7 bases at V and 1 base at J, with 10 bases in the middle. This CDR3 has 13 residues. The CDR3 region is CASTRLRNTEAFF. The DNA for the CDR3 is TGTGCCAGCACGAGGTTGAGGAACACTGAAGCTTTCTTT.

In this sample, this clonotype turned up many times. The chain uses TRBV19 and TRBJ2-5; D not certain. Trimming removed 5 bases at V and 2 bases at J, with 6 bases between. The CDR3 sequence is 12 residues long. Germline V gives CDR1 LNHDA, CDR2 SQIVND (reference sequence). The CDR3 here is CASSRRQETQYF. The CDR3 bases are TGTGCCAGTAGTCGCCGGCAAGAGACCCAGTACTTC.

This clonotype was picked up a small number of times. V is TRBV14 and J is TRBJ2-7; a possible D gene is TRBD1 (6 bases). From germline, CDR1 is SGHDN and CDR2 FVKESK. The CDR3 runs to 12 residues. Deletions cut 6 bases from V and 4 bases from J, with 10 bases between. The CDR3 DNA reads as TGTGCCAGCAGTCAGGGGTGGTACGAGCAGTACTTC. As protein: CASSQGWYEQYF.

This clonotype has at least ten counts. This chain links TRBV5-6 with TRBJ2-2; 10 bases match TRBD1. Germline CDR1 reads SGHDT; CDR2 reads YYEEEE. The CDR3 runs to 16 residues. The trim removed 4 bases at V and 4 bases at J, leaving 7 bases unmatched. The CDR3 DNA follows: TGTGCCAGCAGCATACCGGGACAGGGGCTCACCGGGGAGCTGTTTTTT. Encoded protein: CASSIPGQGLTGELFF.

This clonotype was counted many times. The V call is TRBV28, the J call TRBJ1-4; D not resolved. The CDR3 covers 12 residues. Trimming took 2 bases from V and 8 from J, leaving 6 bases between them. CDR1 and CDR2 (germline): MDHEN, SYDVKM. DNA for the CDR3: TGTGCCAGCAGTTTAACGGTGGAAAAACTGTTTTTT. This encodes CASSLTVEKLFF.